The clone carrying this T cell receptor beta chain was picked up a small number of times. Its specificity is unknown. Assay: immunoSEQ multiplex PCR; the TCRdb copy retains only in-frame clones and omits some. The data hold roughly 1,100,000 clones, with approximately 72% observed a single time. These data belong to a study of shared clonotypes between healthy human individuals. The wider study: CD8 memory received one plate per donor, CD8 naive two, CD4 memory three and CD4 naive three. Overall study findings and caveats: Researchers sampled only blood; tissue repertoires likely differ.

Trimming shortened V by 5 bases and J by 4 bases, and 12 bases separated the two germline ends. Per germline, CDR1 LNHDA and CDR2 SQIVND (reference sequence). The CDR3 totals 15 residues. Into CD45RA+ naive and CD45RA-negative memory subsets, the CD4+ cells were split. The gene calls are TRBV19 and TRBJ2-6; D is unclear. The TCR sequence derives from a man aged 18-30 years in good health. The sequencing input was memory CD4+ T cells sorted from blood. Stated subset: CD45RA-negative fraction. The CDR3 loop is CASSDIKAGANVLTF. The CDR3 region has the DNA TGTGCCAGTAGTGACATAAAAGCAGGGGCCAACGTCCTGACTTTC.